These T cell receptor beta chains were read from a single sample in a study of shared clonotypes between healthy human individuals. TCRdb keeps only in-frame clones here, not all; method: immunoSEQ multiplex PCR. The sample lists just over 2,000,000 clones; 85% to 95% were seen once. Specimen: naive CD8+ T cells sorted from blood. All receptors derive from a man between 18 and 29 years old in good health. The CDR3 runs from the conserved cysteine through the conserved F or W. Clone sizes are given selectively: once, few, many, or a class where the clone is expanded.

TRBJ2-7 | TRBV2 | . | CASSEGGTPSYEQYF
TRBJ2-1 | TRBV7-9 | . | CASSPEWGEHNEQFF
TRBJ1-3 | TRBV4-2 | . | CASRPVQGFSGNTIYF
TRBJ2-3 | TRBV19 | once | CASSTLAGHGADTQYF
TRBJ2-3 | TRBV2 | . | CASSERDRDTQYF
TRBJ1-6 | TRBV9 | . | CASSVAPERHSPLHF
TRBJ2-7 | TRBV11-1 | . | CASSLMGMPSIEQYF
TRBJ1-2 | TRBV6-5 | . | CASTVLPGGREGYTF
TRBJ1-1 | TRBV6-5 | . | CASRDSGDTEAFF
TRBJ1-6 | TRBV15 | once | CATSPRTGGNSPLHF
TRBJ1-2 | TRBV27 | . | CASSSYPPNYGYTF
TRBJ2-1 | TRBV29-1 | . | CSVYAGTGGNEQFF
TRBJ2-2 | TRBV9 | once | CASSVALAGANTGELFF
TRBJ2-1 | TRBV6-4 | . | CASSFRDRELRGYNEQFF
TRBJ2-1 | TRBV7-9 | . | CASSRHGDEQFF
TRBJ2-5 | TRBV7-9 | . | CASSLVGLAQETQYF
TRBJ1-5 | TRBV2 | . | CASSPGQGDQPQHF
TRBJ1-2 | TRBV9 | . | CASSVEGGAAFNYGYTF
TRBJ2-6 | TRBV5-6 | . | CASSLMTAGANVLTF
TRBJ1-2 | TRBV28 | . | CASRTWTGGSTYYGYTF
TRBJ2-7 | TRBV28 | . | CASSLVVGYEQYF
TRBJ2-3 | TRBV11-2 | . | CASSLDRRSSTDTQYF